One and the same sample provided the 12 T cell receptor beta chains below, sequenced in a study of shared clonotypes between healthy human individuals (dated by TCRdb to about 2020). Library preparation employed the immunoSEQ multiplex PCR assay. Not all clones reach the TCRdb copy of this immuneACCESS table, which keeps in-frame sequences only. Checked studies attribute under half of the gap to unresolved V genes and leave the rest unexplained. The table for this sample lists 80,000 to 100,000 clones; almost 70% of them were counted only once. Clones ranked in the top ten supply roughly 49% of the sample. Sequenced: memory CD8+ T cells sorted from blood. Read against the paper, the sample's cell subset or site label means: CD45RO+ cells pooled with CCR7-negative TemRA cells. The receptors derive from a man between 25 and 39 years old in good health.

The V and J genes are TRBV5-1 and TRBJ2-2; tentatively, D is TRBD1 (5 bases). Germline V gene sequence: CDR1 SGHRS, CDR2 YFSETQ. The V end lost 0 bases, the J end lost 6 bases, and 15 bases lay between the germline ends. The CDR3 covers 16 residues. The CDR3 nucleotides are TGCGCCAGCAGCTTGGGATCCCAGGGCGTGCCCGGGGAGCTGTTTTTT. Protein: CASSLGSQGVPGELFF.

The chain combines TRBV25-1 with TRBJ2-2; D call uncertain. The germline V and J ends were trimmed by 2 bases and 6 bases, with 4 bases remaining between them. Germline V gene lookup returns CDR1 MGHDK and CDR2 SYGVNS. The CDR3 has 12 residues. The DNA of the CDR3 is TGTGCCAGCAGTGAACCGGCCGGGGAGCTGTTTTTT. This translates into CASSEPAGELFF.

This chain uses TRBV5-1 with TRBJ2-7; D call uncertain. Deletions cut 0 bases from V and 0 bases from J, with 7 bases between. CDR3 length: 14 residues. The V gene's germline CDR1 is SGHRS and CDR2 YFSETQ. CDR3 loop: CASSLGGYSYEQYF. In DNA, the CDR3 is TGCGCCAGCAGCTTGGGGGGTTACTCCTACGAGCAGTACTTC.

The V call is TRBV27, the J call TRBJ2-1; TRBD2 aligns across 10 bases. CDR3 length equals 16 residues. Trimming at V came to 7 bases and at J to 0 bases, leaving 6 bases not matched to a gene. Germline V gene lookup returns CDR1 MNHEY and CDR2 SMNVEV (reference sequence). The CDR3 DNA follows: TGTGCCAGCAATCTAGCGGGAGTTAGCTCCTACAATGAGCAGTTCTTC. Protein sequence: CASNLAGVSSYNEQFF.

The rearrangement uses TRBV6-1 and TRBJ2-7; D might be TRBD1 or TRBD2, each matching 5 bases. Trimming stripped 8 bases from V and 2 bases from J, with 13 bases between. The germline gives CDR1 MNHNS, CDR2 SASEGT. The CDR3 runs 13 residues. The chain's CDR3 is CASLGPPAYEQYF. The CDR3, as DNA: TGTGCCAGCTTGGGACCGCCAGCCTACGAGCAGTACTTC.

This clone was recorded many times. CDR3 in amino acids: CASSSRQAQRYEQYF. The CDR3 DNA reads as TGTGCCAGCAGCTCACGGCAGGCACAGCGCTACGAGCAGTACTTC. The rearrangement links TRBV7-9 to TRBJ2-7, with D hard to call. CDR1 is SEHNR and CDR2 is FQNEAQ in the germline V gene (reference sequence). There are 15 residues in the CDR3. With 4 bases removed from V and 3 bases from J, the gap between germline ends came to 16 bases.

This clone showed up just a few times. In DNA, the CDR3 is TGTGCCATCAGGGAAGGGACTAGCGCCGTCAATGAGCAGTTCTTC. Its translation: CAIREGTSAVNEQFF. This chain connects TRBV10-3 to TRBJ2-1, with 10 positions matching TRBD2. The V gene's germline CDR1 is ENHRY and CDR2 SYGVKD. CDR3 length: 15 residues. With V trimmed by 6 bases and J by 6 bases, 8 bases remained unmatched.

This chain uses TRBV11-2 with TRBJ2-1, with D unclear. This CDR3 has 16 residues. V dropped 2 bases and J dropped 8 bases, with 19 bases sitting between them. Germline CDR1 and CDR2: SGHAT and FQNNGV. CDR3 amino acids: CASSLFPTGSYDEQFF. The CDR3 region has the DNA TGTGCCAGCAGCTTATTCCCCACGGGTTCTTACGATGAGCAGTTCTTC.

CDR3 DNA: TGTGCCAGCACGACCCGGGACAGGGTAAAATCTGCTCAAGAGCAGTACTTC. Its translation is CASTTRDRVKSAQEQYF. J is TRBJ2-7 and V is TRBV27, with TRBD1 matching over 9 bases. Germline CDR1 is MNHEY and CDR2 is SMNVEV (reference sequence). J lost 7 bases, V lost 7 bases, and 20 bases had no gene match. This CDR3 is 17 amino acids long.

The chain's CDR3 is CASSLSSGTDTQYF. In DNA, the CDR3 is TGTGCCAGCAGCTTAAGTTCGGGCACAGATACGCAGTATTTT. The gene calls are TRBV11-2 and TRBJ2-3; unclear D gene. The V and J ends lost 2 bases and 1 base respectively, with 7 bases between them. Germline lookup yields CDR1 SGHAT and CDR2 FQNNGV. The CDR3 consists of 14 residues. The full variable domain, its missing parts supplied by reference TRBV11-2 and TRBJ2-3, is EAGVAQSPRYKIIEKRQSVAFWCNPISGHATLYWYQQILGQGPKLLIQFQNNGVVDDSQLPKDRFSAERLKGVDSTLKIQPAKLEDSAVYLCASSLSSGTDTQYFGPGTRLTVL.

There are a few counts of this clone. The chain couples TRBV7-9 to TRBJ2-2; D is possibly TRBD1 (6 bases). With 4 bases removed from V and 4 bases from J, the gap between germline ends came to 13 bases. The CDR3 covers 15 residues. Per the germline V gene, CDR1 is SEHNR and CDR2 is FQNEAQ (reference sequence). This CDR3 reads CASSSGAGFTGELFF. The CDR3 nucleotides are TGTGCCAGCAGCTCAGGGGCGGGTTTCACCGGGGAGCTGTTTTTT.

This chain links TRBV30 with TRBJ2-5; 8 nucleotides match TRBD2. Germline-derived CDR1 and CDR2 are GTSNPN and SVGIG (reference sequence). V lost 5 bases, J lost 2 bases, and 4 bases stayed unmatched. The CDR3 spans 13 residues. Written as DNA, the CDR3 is TGTGCCTGGGTTAGCGGGATACAAGAGACCCAGTACTTC. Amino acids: CAWVSGIQETQYF. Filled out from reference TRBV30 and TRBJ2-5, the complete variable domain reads SQTIHQWPATLVQPVGSPLSLECTVEGTSNPNLYWYRQAAGRGLQLLFYSVGIGQISSEVPQNLSASRPQDRQFILSSKKLLLSDSGFYLCAWVSGIQETQYFGPGTRLLVL.